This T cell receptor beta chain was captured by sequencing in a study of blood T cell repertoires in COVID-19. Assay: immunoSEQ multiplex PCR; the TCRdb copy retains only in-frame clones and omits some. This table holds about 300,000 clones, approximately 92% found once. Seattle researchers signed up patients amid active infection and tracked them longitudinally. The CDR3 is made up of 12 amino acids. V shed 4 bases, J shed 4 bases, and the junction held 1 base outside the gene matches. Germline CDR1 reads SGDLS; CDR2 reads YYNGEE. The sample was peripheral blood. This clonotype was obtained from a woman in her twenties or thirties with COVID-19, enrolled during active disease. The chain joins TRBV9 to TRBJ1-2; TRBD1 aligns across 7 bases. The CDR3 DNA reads TGTGCCAGCAGCCAGGGGGTCTATGGCTACACCTTC. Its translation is CASSQGVYGYTF.